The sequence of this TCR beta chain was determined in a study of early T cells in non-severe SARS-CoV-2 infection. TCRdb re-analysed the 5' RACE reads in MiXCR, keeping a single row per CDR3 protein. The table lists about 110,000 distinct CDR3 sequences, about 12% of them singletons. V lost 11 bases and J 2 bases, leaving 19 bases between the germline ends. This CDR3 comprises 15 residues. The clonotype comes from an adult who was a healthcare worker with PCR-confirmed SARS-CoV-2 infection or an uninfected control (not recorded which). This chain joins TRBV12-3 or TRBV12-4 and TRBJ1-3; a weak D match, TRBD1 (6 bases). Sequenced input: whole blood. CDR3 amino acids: CAGGGQGTAGNTIYF. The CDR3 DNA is TGTGCCGGGGGCGGGCAGGGGACGGCTGGAAACACCATATATTTT.